Listed below are T cell receptor beta chains from one sample, sequenced in a study of CD8 T cells in Susac syndrome. TCRdb re-analysed the immunoSEQ multiplex PCR reads in MiXCR, keeping a single row per CDR3 protein. Altogether approximately 190,000 distinct CDR3 sequences are present, 91% being singletons, with the ten largest covering around 0.1%. Sequenced input: CD4+ T cells from PBMCs. The receptors derive from a human donor with Susac syndrome. Both conserved end residues are part of each CDR3. D genes are given only for firm matches. Size values are once, few and many counts, or a class for expanded clones, and some rows have none.

abundance: few
v_gene: TRBV4-1
d_gene: .
j_gene: TRBJ2-5
CDR3aa: CASSHPGLRDQETQYF
CDR3nt: TGCGCCAGCAGCCATCCCGGACTGCGGGACCAAGAGACCCAGTACTTC

abundance: .
v_gene: TRBV24-1
d_gene: .
j_gene: TRBJ2-3
CDR3aa: CATSDPQGSSTDTQYF
CDR3nt: TGTGCCACCAGTGACCCCCAGGGGTCCAGCACAGATACGCAGTATTTT

abundance: .
v_gene: TRBV5-1
d_gene: TRBD1
j_gene: TRBJ2-1
CDR3aa: CASSADRVGDEQFF
CDR3nt: TGCGCCAGCAGCGCCGACAGGGTTGGAGATGAGCAGTTCTTC

abundance: .
v_gene: TRBV7-3
d_gene: TRBD1
j_gene: TRBJ2-2
CDR3aa: CASSLIPGGATGELFF
CDR3nt: TGTGCCAGCAGCTTAATACCAGGGGGCGCAACCGGGGAGCTGTTTTTT

abundance: .
v_gene: TRBV2
d_gene: TRBD1
j_gene: TRBJ1-5
CDR3aa: CASNPGQGTGSNQPQHF
CDR3nt: TGTGCCAGCAATCCGGGACAGGGGACAGGGAGCAATCAGCCCCAGCATTTT

abundance: .
v_gene: TRBV27
d_gene: .
j_gene: TRBJ2-1
CDR3aa: CASTGGRSDNEQFF
CDR3nt: TGTGCCAGCACCGGGGGCCGATCCGACAATGAGCAGTTCTTC

abundance: .
v_gene: TRBV3-1
d_gene: TRBD2
j_gene: TRBJ2-7
CDR3aa: CASSPQRGFSYEQYF
CDR3nt: TGTGCCAGCAGCCCACAGCGGGGTTTCTCCTACGAGCAGTACTTC

abundance: .
v_gene: TRBV15
d_gene: .
j_gene: TRBJ2-7
CDR3aa: CATSRDLDSSYEQYF
CDR3nt: TGTGCCACCAGCAGAGATTTGGACAGCTCCTACGAGCAGTACTTC

abundance: .
v_gene: TRBV2
d_gene: TRBD2
j_gene: TRBJ2-3
CDR3aa: CASSASGGQDTQYF
CDR3nt: TGTGCCAGCAGTGCTAGCGGGGGGCAAGATACGCAGTATTTT

abundance: .
v_gene: TRBV4-2
d_gene: TRBD2
j_gene: TRBJ2-5
CDR3aa: CASSQDVAGGLGTQYF
CDR3nt: TGTGCCAGCAGCCAAGATGTAGCGGGGGGGCTAGGGACCCAGTACTTC

abundance: .
v_gene: TRBV19
d_gene: .
j_gene: TRBJ1-5
CDR3aa: CASRAARNQPQHF
CDR3nt: TGTGCCAGTCGGGCAGCGCGCAATCAGCCCCAGCATTTT

abundance: .
v_gene: TRBV6-5
d_gene: TRBD1
j_gene: TRBJ2-7
CDR3aa: CASSFRTGKYEQYF
CDR3nt: TGTGCCAGCAGTTTTCGGACAGGGAAGTACGAGCAGTACTTC

abundance: once
v_gene: TRBV5-6
d_gene: TRBD2
j_gene: TRBJ2-5
CDR3aa: CASSLFLGGGLDF
CDR3nt: TGTGCCAGCAGCTTGTTTCTGGGCGGGGGGCTCGACTTC

abundance: .
v_gene: TRBV9
d_gene: TRBD2
j_gene: TRBJ2-1
CDR3aa: CASSPRRGSGGMHEQFF
CDR3nt: TGTGCCAGCAGCCCGCGCCGGGGTAGCGGGGGGATGCATGAGCAGTTCTTC

abundance: .
v_gene: TRBV11-1
d_gene: .
j_gene: TRBJ2-7
CDR3aa: CASSPGPGTPLGTSGDEQYF
CDR3nt: TGTGCCAGCAGCCCAGGTCCCGGGACACCTTTAGGGACGTCCGGGGACGAGCAGTACTTC

abundance: .
v_gene: TRBV5-1
d_gene: .
j_gene: TRBJ1-5
CDR3aa: CASSQQGGHQPQHF
CDR3nt: TGCGCCAGCAGCCAACAGGGTGGACATCAGCCCCAGCATTTT

abundance: few
v_gene: TRBV7-9
d_gene: .
j_gene: TRBJ1-2
CDR3aa: CASSLSGSYGYTF
CDR3nt: TGTGCCAGCAGCTTATCCGGGTCCTATGGCTACACCTTC

abundance: .
v_gene: TRBV13
d_gene: TRBD1
j_gene: TRBJ2-7
CDR3aa: CASSPTTGIYEQYF
CDR3nt: TGTGCCAGCAGCCCCACGACAGGGATCTACGAGCAGTACTTC

abundance: .
v_gene: TRBV6-1
d_gene: TRBD2
j_gene: TRBJ2-3
CDR3aa: CASSPGTSGIPSTDTQYF
CDR3nt: TGTGCCAGCAGCCCCGGGACTAGCGGGATACCTAGCACAGATACGCAGTATTTT

abundance: .
v_gene: TRBV2
d_gene: TRBD1
j_gene: TRBJ2-2
CDR3aa: CASSGQGMASGELFF
CDR3nt: TGTGCCAGCAGCGGACAGGGAATGGCGAGCGGGGAGCTGTTTTTT

abundance: .
v_gene: TRBV7-9
d_gene: TRBD1
j_gene: TRBJ2-6
CDR3aa: CASSRTGASSGANVLTF
CDR3nt: TGTGCCAGCAGCCGGACAGGGGCTTCCTCTGGGGCCAACGTCCTGACTTTC

abundance: .
v_gene: TRBV12-3/TRBV12-4
d_gene: TRBD1
j_gene: TRBJ1-5
CDR3aa: CASSRGQGPEPQHF
CDR3nt: TGTGCCAGCAGTAGAGGACAGGGCCCGGAGCCCCAGCATTTT

abundance: few
v_gene: TRBV29-1
d_gene: .
j_gene: TRBJ2-7
CDR3aa: CSVESLSVPYEQYF
CDR3nt: TGCAGCGTTGAATCCTTGAGCGTTCCATACGAGCAGTACTTC

abundance: .
v_gene: TRBV28
d_gene: .
j_gene: TRBJ2-3
CDR3aa: CASGTFSTDTQYF
CDR3nt: TGTGCCAGCGGTACCTTTAGCACAGATACGCAGTATTTT

abundance: .
v_gene: TRBV6-6
d_gene: TRBD1
j_gene: TRBJ1-1
CDR3aa: CASSSRQGMDTEAFF
CDR3nt: TGTGCCAGCAGTTCCAGACAGGGGATGGACACTGAAGCTTTCTTT

abundance: .
v_gene: TRBV6-6
d_gene: .
j_gene: TRBJ2-7
CDR3aa: CASGTSSGLDEQYF
CDR3nt: TGTGCCAGCGGAACTAGTTCAGGGCTAGACGAGCAGTACTTC

abundance: once
v_gene: TRBV12-3/TRBV12-4
d_gene: .
j_gene: TRBJ1-4
CDR3aa: CASSWGSEKLFF
CDR3nt: TGTGCCAGCAGTTGGGGAAGTGAAAAACTGTTTTTT

abundance: .
v_gene: TRBV5-4
d_gene: .
j_gene: TRBJ2-2
CDR3aa: CASSYPRGSDTGELFF
CDR3nt: TGTGCCAGCAGCTACCCCCGGGGGTCGGACACCGGGGAGCTGTTTTTT

abundance: .
v_gene: TRBV5-6
d_gene: TRBD1
j_gene: TRBJ2-7
CDR3aa: CASSFGTGAFGEQYF
CDR3nt: TGTGCCAGCAGCTTTGGCACAGGGGCGTTTGGCGAGCAGTACTTC

abundance: .
v_gene: TRBV19
d_gene: .
j_gene: TRBJ2-4
CDR3aa: CASSSSRTKNIQYF
CDR3nt: TGTGCCAGTAGTTCCAGCCGAACCAAAAACATTCAGTACTTC

abundance: .
v_gene: TRBV5-1
d_gene: TRBD2
j_gene: TRBJ2-7
CDR3aa: CASSSQTPYVGRPYEQYF
CDR3nt: TGCGCCAGCAGCTCCCAGACTCCCTACGTCGGGAGGCCCTACGAGCAGTACTTC

abundance: .
v_gene: TRBV4-1
d_gene: TRBD2
j_gene: TRBJ2-5
CDR3aa: CASSQGRPAGGPQTQYF
CDR3nt: TGCGCCAGCAGCCAAGGGCGGCCAGCGGGGGGGCCACAGACCCAGTACTTC

abundance: .
v_gene: TRBV7-2
d_gene: .
j_gene: TRBJ1-5
CDR3aa: CASSKGQSQPQHF
CDR3nt: TGTGCCAGCAGTAAGGGACAATCTCAGCCCCAGCATTTT

abundance: .
v_gene: TRBV10-2
d_gene: TRBD2
j_gene: TRBJ2-1
CDR3aa: CASSAGTSAYNEQFF
CDR3nt: TGCGCCAGCAGCGCCGGGACTAGCGCCTACAATGAGCAGTTCTTC

abundance: .
v_gene: TRBV6-5
d_gene: TRBD1
j_gene: TRBJ2-7
CDR3aa: CASSYRGQGWEQYF
CDR3nt: TGTGCCAGCAGTTACAGGGGACAGGGGTGGGAGCAGTACTTC

abundance: .
v_gene: TRBV20-1
d_gene: TRBD1
j_gene: TRBJ2-1
CDR3aa: CSARDPRTGGYNEQFF
CDR3nt: TGCAGTGCTAGAGATCCCAGGACAGGAGGATACAATGAGCAGTTCTTC

abundance: .
v_gene: TRBV24-1
d_gene: .
j_gene: TRBJ2-3
CDR3aa: CATSTSSYGPDTQYF
CDR3nt: TGTGCCACCTCCACTAGTTCCTATGGTCCAGATACGCAGTATTTT

abundance: .
v_gene: TRBV7-3
d_gene: TRBD1
j_gene: TRBJ1-1
CDR3aa: CASSEGQGATEAFF
CDR3nt: TGTGCCAGCAGCGAAGGACAGGGGGCCACTGAAGCTTTCTTT

abundance: once
v_gene: TRBV3-1
d_gene: TRBD1
j_gene: TRBJ2-2
CDR3aa: CASSQGPRQGAGELFF
CDR3nt: TGTGCCAGCAGCCAAGGCCCCCGACAGGGGGCCGGGGAGCTGTTTTTT

abundance: .
v_gene: TRBV4-1
d_gene: .
j_gene: TRBJ2-4
CDR3aa: CASSQQGYQNIQYF
CDR3nt: TGCGCCAGCAGCCAACAGGGTTATCAAAACATTCAGTACTTC

abundance: .
v_gene: TRBV7-2
d_gene: TRBD2
j_gene: TRBJ2-7
CDR3aa: CASSISSGGVTYEQYF
CDR3nt: TGTGCCAGCAGCATATCTAGCGGGGGGGTTACCTACGAGCAGTACTTC

abundance: .
v_gene: TRBV5-4
d_gene: .
j_gene: TRBJ2-2
CDR3aa: CASSPRFDGTGELFF
CDR3nt: TGTGCCAGCAGCCCCAGGTTCGACGGCACCGGGGAGCTGTTTTTT

abundance: .
v_gene: TRBV5-1
d_gene: .
j_gene: TRBJ1-4
CDR3aa: CASSLRITGLSGGREKLFF
CDR3nt: TGCGCCAGCAGCTTACGAATAACAGGGTTGAGTGGAGGACGGGAAAAACTGTTTTTT

abundance: .
v_gene: TRBV14
d_gene: .
j_gene: TRBJ2-7
CDR3aa: CASSLSAAYEQYF
CDR3nt: TGTGCCAGCAGCCTTAGCGCTGCCTACGAGCAGTACTTC

abundance: .
v_gene: TRBV12-3/TRBV12-4
d_gene: .
j_gene: TRBJ1-3
CDR3aa: CASRSQDGNTIYF
CDR3nt: TGTGCCAGCCGGTCCCAAGATGGAAACACCATATATTTT

abundance: .
v_gene: TRBV19
d_gene: .
j_gene: TRBJ1-1
CDR3aa: CASRGTGIEAFF
CDR3nt: TGTGCCAGTAGAGGAACGGGAATTGAAGCTTTCTTT

abundance: .
v_gene: TRBV12-3/TRBV12-4
d_gene: .
j_gene: TRBJ1-3
CDR3aa: CASSLLGGAGGNTIYF
CDR3nt: TGTGCCAGCAGTTTACTTGGGGGGGCAGGAGGAAACACCATATATTTT

abundance: .
v_gene: TRBV11-2
d_gene: TRBD2
j_gene: TRBJ2-1
CDR3aa: CASTPGGASGGHNEQFF
CDR3nt: TGTGCCAGCACTCCCGGGGGGGCTAGCGGGGGGCACAATGAGCAGTTCTTC

abundance: .
v_gene: TRBV30
d_gene: .
j_gene: TRBJ1-2
CDR3aa: CAWKYLDRGIGGYTF
CDR3nt: TGTGCCTGGAAATACTTAGACAGAGGGATCGGTGGCTACACCTTC